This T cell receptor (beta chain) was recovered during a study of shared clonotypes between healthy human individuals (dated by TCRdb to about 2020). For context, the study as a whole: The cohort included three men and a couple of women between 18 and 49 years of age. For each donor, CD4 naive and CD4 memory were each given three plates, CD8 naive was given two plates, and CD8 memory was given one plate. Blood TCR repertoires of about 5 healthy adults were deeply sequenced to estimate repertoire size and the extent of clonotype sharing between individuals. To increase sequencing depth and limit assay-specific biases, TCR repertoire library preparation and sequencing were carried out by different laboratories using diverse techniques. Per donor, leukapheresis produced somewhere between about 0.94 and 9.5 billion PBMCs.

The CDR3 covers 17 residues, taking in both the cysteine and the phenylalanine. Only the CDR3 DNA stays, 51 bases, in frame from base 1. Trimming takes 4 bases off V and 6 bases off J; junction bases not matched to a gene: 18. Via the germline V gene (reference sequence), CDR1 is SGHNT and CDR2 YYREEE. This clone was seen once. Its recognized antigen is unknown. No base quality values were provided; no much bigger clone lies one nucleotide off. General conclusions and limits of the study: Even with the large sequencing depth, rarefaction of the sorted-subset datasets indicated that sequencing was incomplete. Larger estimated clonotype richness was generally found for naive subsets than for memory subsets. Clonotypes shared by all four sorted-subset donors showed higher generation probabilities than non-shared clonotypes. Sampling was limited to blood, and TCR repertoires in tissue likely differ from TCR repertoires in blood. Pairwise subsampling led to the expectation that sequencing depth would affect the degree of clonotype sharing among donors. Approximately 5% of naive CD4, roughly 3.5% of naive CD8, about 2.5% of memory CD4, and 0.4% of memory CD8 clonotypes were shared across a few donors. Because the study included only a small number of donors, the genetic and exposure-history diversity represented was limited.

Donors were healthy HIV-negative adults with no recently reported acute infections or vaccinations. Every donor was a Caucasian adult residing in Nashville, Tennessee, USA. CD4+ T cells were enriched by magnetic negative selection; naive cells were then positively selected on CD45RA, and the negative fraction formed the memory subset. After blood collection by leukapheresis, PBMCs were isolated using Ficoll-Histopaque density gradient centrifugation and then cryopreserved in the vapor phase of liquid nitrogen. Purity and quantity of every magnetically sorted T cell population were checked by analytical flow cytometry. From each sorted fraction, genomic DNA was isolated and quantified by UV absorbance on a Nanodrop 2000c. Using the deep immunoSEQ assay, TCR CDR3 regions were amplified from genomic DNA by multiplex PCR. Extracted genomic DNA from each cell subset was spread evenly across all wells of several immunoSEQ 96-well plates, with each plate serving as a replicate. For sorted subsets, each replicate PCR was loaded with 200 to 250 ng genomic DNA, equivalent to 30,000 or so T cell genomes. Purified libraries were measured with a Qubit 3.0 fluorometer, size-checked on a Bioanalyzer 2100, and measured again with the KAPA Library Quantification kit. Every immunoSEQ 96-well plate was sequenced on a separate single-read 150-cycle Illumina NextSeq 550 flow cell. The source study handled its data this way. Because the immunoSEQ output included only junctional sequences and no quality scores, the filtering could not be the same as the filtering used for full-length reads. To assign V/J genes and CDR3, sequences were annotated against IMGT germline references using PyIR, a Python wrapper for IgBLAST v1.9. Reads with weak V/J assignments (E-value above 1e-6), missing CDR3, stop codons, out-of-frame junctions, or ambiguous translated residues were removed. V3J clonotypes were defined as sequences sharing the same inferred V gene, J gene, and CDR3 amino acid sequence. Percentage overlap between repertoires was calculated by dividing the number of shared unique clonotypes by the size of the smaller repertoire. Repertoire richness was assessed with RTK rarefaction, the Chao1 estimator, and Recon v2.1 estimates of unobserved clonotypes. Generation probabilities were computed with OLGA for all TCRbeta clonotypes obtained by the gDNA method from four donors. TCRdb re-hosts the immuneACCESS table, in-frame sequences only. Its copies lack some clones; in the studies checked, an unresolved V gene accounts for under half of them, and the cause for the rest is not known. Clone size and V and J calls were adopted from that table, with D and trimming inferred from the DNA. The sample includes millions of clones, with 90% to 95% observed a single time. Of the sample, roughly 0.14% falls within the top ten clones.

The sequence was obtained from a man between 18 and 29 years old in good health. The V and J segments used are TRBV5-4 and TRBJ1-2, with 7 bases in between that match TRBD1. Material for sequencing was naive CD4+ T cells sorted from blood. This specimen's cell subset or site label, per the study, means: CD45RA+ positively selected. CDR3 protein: CASSGGMGQTIIDGYTF. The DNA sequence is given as TGTGCCAGCAGCGGGGGGATGGGACAGACAATAATCGATGGCTACACCTTC.